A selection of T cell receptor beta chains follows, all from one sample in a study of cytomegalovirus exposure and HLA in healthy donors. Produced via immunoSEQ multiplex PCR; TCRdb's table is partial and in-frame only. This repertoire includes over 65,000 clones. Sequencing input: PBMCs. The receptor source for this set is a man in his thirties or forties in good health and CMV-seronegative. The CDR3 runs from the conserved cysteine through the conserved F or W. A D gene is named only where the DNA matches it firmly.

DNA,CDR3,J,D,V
TGTGCCAGCAGCGTAGTCGACCCCGTCCACAGCAGGATCGACACAGATACGCAGTATTTT,CASSVVDPVHSRIDTDTQYF,TRBJ2-3,NA,TRBV9
TGTGCCAGTAGTATAGTGCAGGGGATCACTGAAGCTTTCTTT,CASSIVQGITEAFF,TRBJ1-1,NA,TRBV19
TGTGCCCCACGTGCGGGGAGCAATCAGCCCCAGCATTTT,CAPRAGSNQPQHF,TRBJ1-5,NA,TRBV12-5
TGTGCCAGCAGCCTCACCCCGAGGGAGACCCAGTACTTC,CASSLTPRETQYF,TRBJ2-5,NA,TRBV5-6
TGTGCCAGCAGCTTGTTCGGGGACACCGTCTCCCGCGGCTCCTACGAGCAGTACTTC,CASSLFGDTVSRGSYEQYF,TRBJ2-7,NA,TRBV5-6
TGTGCCAGCAGCCGCTACAATGAGCAGTTCTTC,CASSRYNEQFF,TRBJ2-1,NA,TRBV7-9
TGTGCCAGCAGCTCCTACAGGGAAGGGGGTAACACTGAAGCTTTCTTT,CASSSYREGGNTEAFF,TRBJ1-1,NA,TRBV7-2
TGCGCCAGCAGCTTGGGTGTGACAGGTCTCACTGAAGCTTTCTTT,CASSLGVTGLTEAFF,TRBJ1-1,NA,TRBV5-1
TGTGCCAGCGGACAGGGTATTAGTCAGCCCCAGCATTTT,CASGQGISQPQHF,TRBJ1-5,TRBD1,TRBV6-5
TGCGCCAGCAGCCAAGGGCCGTACCGGGACAACGTAAGGCCCCAGCATTTT,CASSQGPYRDNVRPQHF,TRBJ1-5,NA,TRBV4-1
TGCACCAGCAGCCAGGGCGGGGAACTGATGAACACTGAAGCTTTCTTT,CTSSQGGELMNTEAFF,TRBJ1-1,NA,TRBV1
TGTGCCAGCAGTTACTGGAGAAACACTGAAGCTTTCTTT,CASSYWRNTEAFF,TRBJ1-1,NA,TRBV6-5
TGTGCCAGTAGTGCTGTCTTGCGGTTGAGCTCCTACGAGCAGTACTTC,CASSAVLRLSSYEQYF,TRBJ2-7,NA,TRBV19
TGTGCCAGCTCACCGACAGGGGCCGGGGCCAACGTCCTGACTTTC,CASSPTGAGANVLTF,TRBJ2-6,TRBD1,TRBV18
TGTGCCAGCAGCTTGGCAGGGGTCTCCTACGAGCAGTACTTC,CASSLAGVSYEQYF,TRBJ2-7,NA,TRBV5-6
TGTGCCAGCAGCGGGACAGCATCCTACGAGCAGTACTTC,CASSGTASYEQYF,TRBJ2-7,TRBD1,TRBV5-6
TGTGCCAGTAGTCCACAGGGGTTTGTGACTGAAGCTTTCTTT,CASSPQGFVTEAFF,TRBJ1-1,TRBD1,TRBV19
TGTGCCACCAGCCTAGGGGGGGGAGGCAACATTCAGTACTTC,CATSLGGGGNIQYF,TRBJ2-4,NA,TRBV15
TGTGCCAGCTCATCCGTTGGACTAGCGGGGATCACAGATACGCAGTATTTT,CASSSVGLAGITDTQYF,TRBJ2-3,TRBD2,TRBV18
TGTGCCAGCAGCCAATCCGGGACACTCTCCTACGAGCAGTACTTC,CASSQSGTLSYEQYF,TRBJ2-7,NA,TRBV2
TGTGCCAGCAGCCAAGAACTAGCTGTAGATACGCAGTATTTT,CASSQELAVDTQYF,TRBJ2-3,NA,TRBV14
TGTGCCAGTAGTACGTTGGCGGGGGGCCACCCAGATACGCAGTATTTT,CASSTLAGGHPDTQYF,TRBJ2-3,TRBD2,TRBV19
TGTGCCAGCAGCTCCCGGACAGGGCACTATGGCTACACCTTC,CASSSRTGHYGYTF,TRBJ1-2,TRBD1,TRBV7-9
TGCGCCAGCAGCCAGGGACTAGCGGTGGATACGCAGTATTTT,CASSQGLAVDTQYF,TRBJ2-3,TRBD2,TRBV5-1
TGTGCCAGCAGCGCCCGACAGGGAGGAAACACCATATATTTT,CASSARQGGNTIYF,TRBJ1-3,TRBD1,TRBV5-4
TGTGCCAGCAGCTTAATCCCAAGGGGAGAGACCCAGTACTTC,CASSLIPRGETQYF,TRBJ2-5,NA,TRBV7-6
TGCGCCAGCAGCTTGGAGATGACAGGGGTCACTGAAGCTTTCTTT,CASSLEMTGVTEAFF,TRBJ1-1,TRBD1,TRBV5-1
TGTGCCAGCAGTGAAGCGGGGGGGTATGTGGCCGGGGAGCTGTTTTTT,CASSEAGGYVAGELFF,TRBJ2-2,TRBD2,TRBV6-1
TGTGCCAGCTCACCACCGGGAGCAACAGATACGCAGTATTTT,CASSPPGATDTQYF,TRBJ2-3,NA,TRBV18
TGTGCCAGCTTCTCCAGGCGATCCTTCCAAGAGACCCAGTACTTC,CASFSRRSFQETQYF,TRBJ2-5,NA,TRBV28
TGTGCCCTTGCCGGGACAGGGTACTACGAGCAGTACTTC,CALAGTGYYEQYF,TRBJ2-7,TRBD1,TRBV6-1
TGTGCCAGCAGTCACGGGGTCTCCATGAACACTGAAGCTTTCTTT,CASSHGVSMNTEAFF,TRBJ1-1,NA,TRBV6-5
TGTGCCAGCAGCCCTATGGGGGGGGTGTCCAACACTGAAGCTTTCTTT,CASSPMGGVSNTEAFF,TRBJ1-1,NA,TRBV11-3
TGTGCCAGCAGCTTAGCGATGGACAGTTTATACGAGCAGTACTTC,CASSLAMDSLYEQYF,TRBJ2-7,NA,TRBV11-2
TGTGCCAGCAGTAATACAGGGATGAATGGCTACACCTTC,CASSNTGMNGYTF,TRBJ1-2,NA,TRBV6-5
TGTGCCAGCAGCCAACTACCGGGACAAAACTATGGCTACACCTTC,CASSQLPGQNYGYTF,TRBJ1-2,NA,TRBV7-9
TGTGCCAGCAGTTTTCCTACCCGATATCAGCCCCAGCATTTT,CASSFPTRYQPQHF,TRBJ1-5,NA,TRBV28
TGTGCCAGCAGGGGACTAGCGGGAATGAACACCGGGGAGCTGTTTTTT,CASRGLAGMNTGELFF,TRBJ2-2,TRBD2,TRBV5-6
TGTGCCGGATACAGGGGTGGAAACACTGAAGCTTTCTTT,CAGYRGGNTEAFF,TRBJ1-1,TRBD1,TRBV7-9
TGTGCCAGCAGCCAAATGGGGGGGGATAATACCGGGGAGCTGTTTTTT,CASSQMGGDNTGELFF,TRBJ2-2,TRBD2,TRBV4-2
TGTGCCAGCAGCTTGGGGGGGGGTCTGGCCTACGAGCAGTACTTC,CASSLGGGLAYEQYF,TRBJ2-7,TRBD2,TRBV5-4
TGTGCCAGCAGCCCCCTGGGCCAAGGCCGTAGCAATCAGCCCCAGCATTTT,CASSPLGQGRSNQPQHF,TRBJ1-5,NA,TRBV7-9
TGTGCCAGCACTTCTAGCACCAGCTCCGACAATGAGCAGTTCTTC,CASTSSTSSDNEQFF,TRBJ2-1,NA,TRBV6-1
TGCGCCAGCAGCTTGGGACTAGCGGATTGGGTCTTTCGTGAGCAGTTCTTC,CASSLGLADWVFREQFF,TRBJ2-1,TRBD2,TRBV5-1
TGTGCCAGCAGTCCCCCGACAGGGCGGAATCAGCCCCAGCATTTT,CASSPPTGRNQPQHF,TRBJ1-5,TRBD1,TRBV28
TGTGCCAGCACTACCAGCGGAGATACGCAGTATTTT,CASTTSGDTQYF,TRBJ2-3,NA,TRBV5-4
TGTGCCAGCAGTGTAAGGAAGTACAGGCCTGAAGCTTTCTTT,CASSVRKYRPEAFF,TRBJ1-1,NA,TRBV25-1
TGTGCCAGCAGGACTCCACTAGCGGGAGGGTACAATGAGCAGTTCTTC,CASRTPLAGGYNEQFF,TRBJ2-1,TRBD2,TRBV7-9
TGTGCCAGCAGCCTACGTAGCGGGAGAAGAGCTTACAATGAGCAGTTCTTC,CASSLRSGRRAYNEQFF,TRBJ2-1,TRBD2,TRBV7-9
TGCGCCAGCAGCCCCCCCGGGACAGGGGTCCACGAGCAGTACTTC,CASSPPGTGVHEQYF,TRBJ2-7,TRBD1,TRBV5-1
TGTGCCAGCAGCGTAGAAGGGGGGAGGGGACGCGGCACTGAAGCTTTCTTT,CASSVEGGRGRGTEAFF,TRBJ1-1,NA,TRBV9
TGTGCCAGCAGTTTCTATAAATCTGGGGCCAACGTCCTGACTTTC,CASSFYKSGANVLTF,TRBJ2-6,NA,TRBV27
TGTGCCAGCTCACCACTGGGGACAGACTATGGCTACACCTTC,CASSPLGTDYGYTF,TRBJ1-2,TRBD1,TRBV18